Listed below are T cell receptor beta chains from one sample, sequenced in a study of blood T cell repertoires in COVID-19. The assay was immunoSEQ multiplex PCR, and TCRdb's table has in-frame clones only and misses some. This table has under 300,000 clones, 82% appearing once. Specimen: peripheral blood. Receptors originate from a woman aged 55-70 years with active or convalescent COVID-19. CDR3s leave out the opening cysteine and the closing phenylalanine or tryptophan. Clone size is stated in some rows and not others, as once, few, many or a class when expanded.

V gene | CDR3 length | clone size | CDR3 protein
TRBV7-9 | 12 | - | ASSFQEGAGGYT
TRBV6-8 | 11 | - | ASSQLADNEQF
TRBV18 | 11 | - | ASSDDRVQPQH
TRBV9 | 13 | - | ASSPGGANTGELF
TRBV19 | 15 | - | ASSPRQGTLAKNIQY
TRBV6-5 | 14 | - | ASSYSTSGGADTQY
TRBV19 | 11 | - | ASSNVYTGELF
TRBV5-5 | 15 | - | ASSLGPQGRSNQPQH
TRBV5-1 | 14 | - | ASSSGGLGGDYGYT
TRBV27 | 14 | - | ASSRSRDSSYNEQF
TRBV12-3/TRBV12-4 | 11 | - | ASRLGQANVLT
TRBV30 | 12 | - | AWLKGQRGTEAF
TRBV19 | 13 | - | ASSMGRGLAGELF
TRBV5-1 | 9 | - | ASRGGYEQY
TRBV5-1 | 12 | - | ASSYDRGGTEAF
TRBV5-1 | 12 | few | ASSLGVLESEQY
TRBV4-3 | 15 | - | ASSQDRARGRLHEQY
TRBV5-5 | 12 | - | ASSRTGANTEAF
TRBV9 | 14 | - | ASSAQQGEGHYGYT
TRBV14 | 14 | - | ASSQFRGQDTDTQY
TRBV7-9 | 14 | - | ASSFPGGGRMNGYT
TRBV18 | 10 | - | ASSPGEHEQY
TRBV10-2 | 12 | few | ASKQGTYTGELF
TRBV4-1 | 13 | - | ASSPTSASYNEQF
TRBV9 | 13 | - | ASSPFGDREETQY
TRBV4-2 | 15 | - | ASSQPLGGQGPQPQH
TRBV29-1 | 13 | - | SSTSGGHSTDTQY
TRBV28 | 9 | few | GTGTSYEQY
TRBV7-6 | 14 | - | ASSPRQGATTGELF
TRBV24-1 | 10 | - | ATDYRGPGYT
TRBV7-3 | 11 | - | ASQQRSGTEAF
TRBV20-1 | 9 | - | SASRAGGYT
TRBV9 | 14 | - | ASSEQTGADTGELF
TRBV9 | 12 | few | ASSVAHEGNEQF
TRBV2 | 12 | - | ASKARGHDTEAF
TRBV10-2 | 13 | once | ASRRGAGAPNEQF
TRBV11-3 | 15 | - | ASSLGRDSSSYNEQF
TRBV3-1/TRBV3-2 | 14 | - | ASSQDGAGGEHEQF
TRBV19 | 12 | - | ASSREATNEKLF
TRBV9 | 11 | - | ASSVFAGTEAF
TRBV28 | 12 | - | ASSLTGVGEKLF
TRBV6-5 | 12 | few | ASTEGQRVYGYT
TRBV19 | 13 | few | ASSIGQGSNQPQH
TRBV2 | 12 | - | ASSEGLVSEKLF
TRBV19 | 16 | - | ASSIELTRGGPSYEQY
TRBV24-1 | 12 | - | ATSSGFSNQPQH
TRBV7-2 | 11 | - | ASSPRQEGEAF
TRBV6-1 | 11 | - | ASSEGGPYGYT
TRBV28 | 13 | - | ASSLFGGLSYEQY
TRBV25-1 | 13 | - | ASSEWGTGSYEQY
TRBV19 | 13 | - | ATSTGGPDGTEAF
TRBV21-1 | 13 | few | ASSKGETGDYGYT
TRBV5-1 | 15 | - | ASSLDGRGQSTDTQY
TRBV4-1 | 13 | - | ASSPTALDSYEQY
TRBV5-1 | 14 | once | ASSSTGTGSVNEQF
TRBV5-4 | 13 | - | ASSLGQGTNTEAF